These 8 T cell receptor beta chains originate from one sample sequenced in a study of technical replicates of blood from several donors. Only in-frame clones appear in the TCRdb table, and some are missing; sequencing was by immunoSEQ multiplex PCR. Among fewer than 90,000 clones listed, 94% were seen once. Specimen: T cells isolated from PBMCs. The receptors originated from a human donor in good health.

The V and J genes are TRBV19 and TRBJ1-5; D remains unclear. V lost 1 base, J lost 3 bases, and 10 bases lay in between. The CDR3 covers 15 residues. The germline CDR1 and CDR2 sequences are LNHDA and SQIVND (reference sequence). The CDR3 nucleotides are TGTGCCAGTAGTATAGCCTCGGGTCCCAATCAGCCCCAGCATTTT. Translated: CASSIASGPNQPQHF. The full variable domain, its missing parts supplied by reference TRBV19 and TRBJ1-5, is DGGITQSPKYLFRKEGQNVTLSCEQNLNHDAMYWYRQDPGQGLRLIYYSQIVNDFQKGDIAEGYSVSREKKESFPLTVTSAQKNPTAFYLCASSIASGPNQPQHFGDGTRLSIL.

The rearrangement joins TRBV6-5 to TRBJ1-1; no reliable D call. From germline, CDR1 is MNHEY and CDR2 SVGAGI. Trimming removed 2 bases from V and 0 bases from J, with 7 bases in between. There are 14 residues in the CDR3. The CDR3 DNA sequence: TGTGCCAGCAGTTACGACTATATGAACACTGAAGCTTTCTTT. Translated: CASSYDYMNTEAFF.

This clone showed up just once. The CDR3 DNA is TGTGCCAGCAGCTTGGCCCTTGACAGCCCCGGTGGCTACGAGCAGTACTTC. Translating gives CASSLALDSPGGYEQYF. The V gene is TRBV5-8, the J gene TRBJ2-7; D might be TRBD1 (5 bases). CDR1 and CDR2 (germline): SGHTS, YDEGEE. CDR3 length: 17 amino acids. V was cut by 0 bases and J by 3 bases, with 19 bases left in between.

For the CDR3, the DNA is TGTGCCAGCAGTCCTCCCGACAGGTGGAGTTTCTATGGCTACACCTTC. Translating gives CASSPPDRWSFYGYTF. The V and J genes are TRBV5-8 and TRBJ1-2, with TRBD1 as a possible D gene (6 bases). Germline CDR1 is SGHTS and CDR2 is YDEGEE. This CDR3 spans 16 amino acids. Between the trimmed V and J ends, which lost 5 bases and 4 bases, there was a span of 21 bases.

This chain links TRBV6-1 with TRBJ2-1, with 7 bases lining up with TRBD2. The CDR3 sequence is 13 residues long. Unmatched junction bases numbered 4, after V lost 4 bases and J lost 7 bases. Germline CDR1 reads MNHNS; CDR2 reads SASEGT. DNA of the CDR3: TGTGCCAGCAGTGTTCGCGGGAGTAATGAGCAGTTCTTC. Residues: CASSVRGSNEQFF.

The chain recombines TRBV4-1 with TRBJ2-3, with 7 bases matching TRBD1. In germline, CDR1 is MGHRA, CDR2 YSYEKL. The CDR3 is 16 amino acids. Trimming removed 5 bases from V and 0 bases from J; junction bases left unmatched: 8. The CDR3: CASSKQTGASTDTQYF. The CDR3 nucleotides read TGCGCCAGCAGCAAACAAACAGGGGCTAGCACAGATACGCAGTATTTT.

This chain joins TRBV5-1 and TRBJ2-5; 12 bases map to TRBD2. This CDR3 region has 15 residues. The V and J ends lost 4 bases and 5 bases, in that order; junction bases with no gene match: 6. Germline lookup yields CDR1 SGHRS and CDR2 YFSETQ. The chain's CDR3 is CASSTGTSGPETQYF. As DNA, the CDR3 is TGCGCCAGCAGCACCGGGACTAGCGGGCCGGAGACCCAGTACTTC.

The gene calls are TRBV27 and TRBJ1-3; TRBD1 matches at 9 bases. Trimming cost V 1 base and J 0 bases; bases outside gene matches: 7. Per the germline V gene, CDR1 is MNHEY and CDR2 is SMNVEV (reference sequence). The CDR3 loop spans 18 amino acids. CDR3 sequence (DNA): TGTGCCAGCAGTTTATTTGGGGACAGGGTCATCTCTGGAAACACCATATATTTT. Residues: CASSLFGDRVISGNTIYF.